Listed below are T cell receptor beta chains from one sample, sequenced in a study of vaccination effects on CD4 cells after COVID-19. The repertoire was sequenced with immunoSEQ multiplex PCR; TCRdb's copy has only in-frame clones and lacks some. This sample has tens of thousands of clones, with roughly 74% found just once. Their target antigens are unknown. Sequenced material: CD4+ T cells from PBMCs cultured with HCoV-NL63 spike peptides, taken before COVID-19 vaccination. These receptor sequences come from a human donor who received a COVID-19 vaccine. Each CDR3 is given with its conserved first and last residue. D genes are given only for firm matches. Clone size, where shown, is once, few, many, or a class for clones that have expanded.

CDR3nt: TGTGCCAGCAGCCCGCAGACAGGGAACACTGAAGCTTTCTTT; CDR3aa: CASSPQTGNTEAFF; j_gene: TRBJ1-1; d_gene: -; abundance: -; v_gene: TRBV7-2
CDR3nt: TGTGCCAGCAGCCCTGGACTAGCTGATTACACAGATACGCAGTATTTT; CDR3aa: CASSPGLADYTDTQYF; j_gene: TRBJ2-3; d_gene: TRBD2; abundance: few; v_gene: TRBV7-3
CDR3nt: TGTGCCAGCAGCCCTCTCGACAGGGAAGGCACTGAAGCTTTCTTT; CDR3aa: CASSPLDREGTEAFF; j_gene: TRBJ1-1; d_gene: TRBD1; abundance: -; v_gene: TRBV14
CDR3nt: TGCAGTGCTAGTAAGTCACTAATCGACACTGAAGCTTTCTTT; CDR3aa: CSASKSLIDTEAFF; j_gene: TRBJ1-1; d_gene: -; abundance: -; v_gene: TRBV20-1
CDR3nt: TGTGCCAGCTCCCAGACTTCGGGGGCCAGGAATGAGCAGTTCTTC; CDR3aa: CASSQTSGARNEQFF; j_gene: TRBJ2-1; d_gene: -; abundance: few; v_gene: TRBV18
CDR3nt: TGTGCCAGCAGTTACTTATCAACATCCTACGGCTACACCTTC; CDR3aa: CASSYLSTSYGYTF; j_gene: TRBJ1-2; d_gene: -; abundance: -; v_gene: TRBV6-6
CDR3nt: TGTGCCAGCAGCGTAGTAGGACTAGCGGGGGCCCACTACAATGAGCAGTTCTTC; CDR3aa: CASSVVGLAGAHYNEQFF; j_gene: TRBJ2-1; d_gene: TRBD2; abundance: -; v_gene: TRBV9
CDR3nt: TGTGCCAGCAGTTTGGGACAGGGGACCGGGGAGCTGTTTTTT; CDR3aa: CASSLGQGTGELFF; j_gene: TRBJ2-2; d_gene: TRBD1; abundance: -; v_gene: TRBV6-5
CDR3nt: TGCGCCAGCAGCTTCCTGTCAACGGGAGGAGAAGCTTTCTTT; CDR3aa: CASSFLSTGGEAFF; j_gene: TRBJ1-1; d_gene: -; abundance: once; v_gene: TRBV5-1
CDR3nt: TGTGCCAGTACCCCAAGGACAGGGGGCGCAACGAACACCGGGGAGCTGTTTTTT; CDR3aa: CASTPRTGGATNTGELFF; j_gene: TRBJ2-2; d_gene: TRBD1; abundance: -; v_gene: TRBV19
CDR3nt: TGTGCCAGCAGCCGGGGGGACCCTACTTACAATGAGCAGTTCTTC; CDR3aa: CASSRGDPTYNEQFF; j_gene: TRBJ2-1; d_gene: TRBD2; abundance: -; v_gene: TRBV11-3
CDR3nt: TGTGCCAGCTCACCGACAGGGAACGGAGAGACCCAGTACTTC; CDR3aa: CASSPTGNGETQYF; j_gene: TRBJ2-5; d_gene: TRBD1; abundance: -; v_gene: TRBV18
CDR3nt: TGTGCCAGCAGCTCGACAGGGGTCTATGGCTACACCTTC; CDR3aa: CASSSTGVYGYTF; j_gene: TRBJ1-2; d_gene: TRBD1; abundance: -; v_gene: TRBV6-4
CDR3nt: TGCGCCAGCAGCTCCGGACAGGGACGTCAAGAGACCCAGTACTTC; CDR3aa: CASSSGQGRQETQYF; j_gene: TRBJ2-5; d_gene: TRBD1; abundance: -; v_gene: TRBV5-1
CDR3nt: TGTGCCAGCTCGCTCCGGGACATATCAACAGCTAACTATGGCTACACCTTC; CDR3aa: CASSLRDISTANYGYTF; j_gene: TRBJ1-2; d_gene: -; abundance: -; v_gene: TRBV18
CDR3nt: TGTGCCAGCAGCCATCCTGCGGGCACCGGGGAGCTGTTTTTT; CDR3aa: CASSHPAGTGELFF; j_gene: TRBJ2-2; d_gene: -; abundance: -; v_gene: TRBV3-1/TRBV3-2
CDR3nt: TGTGCCAGCAGCATGGCGACAGGGGCCCCTTCCGAAAAACTGTTTTTT; CDR3aa: CASSMATGAPSEKLFF; j_gene: TRBJ1-4; d_gene: TRBD1; abundance: -; v_gene: TRBV11-2
CDR3nt: TGTGCCAGCAGCAAGACAGGAGCTCATAATTCACCCCTCCACTTT; CDR3aa: CASSKTGAHNSPLHF; j_gene: TRBJ1-6; d_gene: -; abundance: -; v_gene: TRBV7-2
CDR3nt: TGTGCCAGCAGCAATAGCGGGTATCCCAAAAACATTCAGTACTTC; CDR3aa: CASSNSGYPKNIQYF; j_gene: TRBJ2-4; d_gene: TRBD2; abundance: -; v_gene: TRBV7-2
CDR3nt: TGTGCCAGCAGCTCGGGGGGGCTTACTGAAGCTTTCTTT; CDR3aa: CASSSGGLTEAFF; j_gene: TRBJ1-1; d_gene: -; abundance: -; v_gene: TRBV5-6
CDR3nt: TGTGCCAGCAGCTTGGTTCCGACAGGGGAGGGAGGCTACACCTTC; CDR3aa: CASSLVPTGEGGYTF; j_gene: TRBJ1-2; d_gene: TRBD1; abundance: -; v_gene: TRBV5-4
CDR3nt: TGTGCCAGCAGTGAATACGGGGCCTACAATGAGCAGTTCTTC; CDR3aa: CASSEYGAYNEQFF; j_gene: TRBJ2-1; d_gene: -; abundance: once; v_gene: TRBV25-1